This T cell receptor (beta chain) was recorded in a study of tumor-infiltrating lymphocytes in glioblastoma multiforme. Study-level findings and limits: Detected clone frequencies may not reflect cell counts, being RNA-based. No surface-marker sorting into functional T cell subtypes was done. TCR plus mutation findings rest on a single glioblastoma patient.

As for this clonotype: Its antigen is still unknown.

TCR beta libraries were built from RNA through three nested multiplex PCR rounds using modified ARM-PCR. These TCRB libraries lack any described unique molecular identifiers. TCRdb itself ran the multiplex PCR reads through MiXCR, one entry per CDR3 protein. Of about 15,000 distinct CDR3 sequences listed, roughly 71% are singletons. There are 13 residues in the CDR3. V was trimmed by 0 bases and J by 6 bases, leaving 9 bases between them. This sequence joins TRBV12-3 or TRBV12-4 and TRBJ2-7; D remains ambiguous. The sequence was collected from a male donor with glioblastoma. The sample consisted of brain tumor tissue. As DNA, the CDR3 is TGTGCCAGCAGTTTAGCGTCCGGTACCGAGCAGTACTTC. Translating gives CASSLASGTEQYF.